This T cell receptor (beta chain) was recorded in a study of blood T cell repertoires in COVID-19. Using immunoSEQ multiplex PCR, the repertoire was profiled, and TCRdb retains in-frame clones only, with some absent. The sample holds around 58,000 clones, around 89% seen once. Cohorts were determined from participant-reported clinical history. This clone was seen only a few times. The germline V gene encodes CDR1 MNHEY and CDR2 SMNVEV (reference sequence). CDR3 size: 14 residues. Deletions cut 4 bases from V and 10 bases from J, with 19 bases between. This TCR was sampled from a woman aged 40 to 50 who had recovered from COVID-19. The specimen was PBMCs or T cells enriched from blood (not recorded which). V usage is TRBV27 and J usage is TRBJ1-1; maybe TRBD1 (6 bases). The CDR3: CASSSQGRTSGAFF. DNA for the CDR3: TGTGCCAGCAGTTCTCAGGGGCGGACCTCTGGAGCTTTCTTT.